This TCR beta chain was found in a study of T-cell reconstitution after alpha-beta-depleted transplantation in children. Study conclusions and caveats: Alpha-beta T cells about two months after transplant reportedly derived from several hundred expanded graft clones.

The TCRbeta library incorporated unique molecular identifiers. TCRdb reanalysed the PCR reads using MiXCR and keeps one entry per CDR3 protein. The data contain about 980,000 distinct CDR3 sequences, about 29% of them singletons. CDR3 size: 17 residues. The V end was cut by 5 bases, the J end by 0 bases, with 16 bases between. Germline V gene data show CDR1 as SGHVS and CDR2 as FNYEAQ. This clonotype was recorded a few times. Antigen: not known. The source is a boy under two years old who had a stem cell transplant for SCID, so the T cells may come from the graft donor. The sequencing used PBMCs, mostly from graft donor cells, collected 360 days after TCRalphabeta/CD19-depleted stem cell transplant. The chain has TRBV7-6 and TRBJ2-2, with D hard to call. CDR3 bases: TGTGCCAGCAGCCCCACACAGAAGCCAGCGAACACCGGGGAGCTGTTTTTT. It yields the protein CASSPTQKPANTGELFF.